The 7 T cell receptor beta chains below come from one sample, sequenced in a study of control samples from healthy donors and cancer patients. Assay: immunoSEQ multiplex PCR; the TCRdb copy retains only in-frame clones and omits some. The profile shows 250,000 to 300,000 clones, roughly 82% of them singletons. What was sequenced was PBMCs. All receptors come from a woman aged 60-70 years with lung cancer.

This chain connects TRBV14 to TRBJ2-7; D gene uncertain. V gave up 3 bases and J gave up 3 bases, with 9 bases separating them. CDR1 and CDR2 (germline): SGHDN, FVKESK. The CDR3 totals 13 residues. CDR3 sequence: CASSHSPFYEQYF. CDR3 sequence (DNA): TGTGCCAGCAGCCATTCCCCGTTCTACGAGCAGTACTTC. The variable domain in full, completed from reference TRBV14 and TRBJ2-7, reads EAGVTQFPSHSVIEKGQTVTLRCDPISGHDNLYWYRRVMGKEIKFLLHFVKESKQDESGMPNNRFLAERTGGTYSTLKVQPAELEDSGVYFCASSHSPFYEQYFGPGTRLTVT.

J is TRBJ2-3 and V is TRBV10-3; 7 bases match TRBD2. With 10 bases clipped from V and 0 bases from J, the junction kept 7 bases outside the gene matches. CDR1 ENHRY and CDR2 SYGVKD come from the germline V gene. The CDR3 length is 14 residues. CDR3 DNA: TGTGCCACAGGGAGGGGACCCAGCACAGATACGCAGTATTTT. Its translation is CATGRGPSTDTQYF.

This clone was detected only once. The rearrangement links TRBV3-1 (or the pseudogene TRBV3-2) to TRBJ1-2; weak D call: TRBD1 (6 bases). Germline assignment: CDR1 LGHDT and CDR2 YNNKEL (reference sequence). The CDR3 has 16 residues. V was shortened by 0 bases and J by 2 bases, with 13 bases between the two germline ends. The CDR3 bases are TGTGCCAGCAGCCAAGATTATCACAGGGCGAACTATGGCTACACCTTC. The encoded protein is CASSQDYHRANYGYTF.

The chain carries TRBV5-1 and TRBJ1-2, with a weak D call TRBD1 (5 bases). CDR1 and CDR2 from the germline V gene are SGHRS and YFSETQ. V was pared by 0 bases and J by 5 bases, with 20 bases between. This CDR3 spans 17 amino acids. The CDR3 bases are TGCGCCAGCAGCTTGGGGGACTGGGCTCCGCCTCGTTATGGCTACACCTTC. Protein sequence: CASSLGDWAPPRYGYTF.

Written as DNA, the CDR3 is TGTGCCAGTAGTGTCAGGGGGCCCGGGGAGCTGTTTTTT. Amino acids: CASSVRGPGELFF. This chain uses TRBV19 with TRBJ2-2; 8 nucleotides align to TRBD1. The CDR3 runs 13 residues. Per the germline V gene, CDR1 is LNHDA and CDR2 is SQIVND (reference sequence). The V segment lost 5 bases and the J segment 6 bases; nucleotides outside the gene matches: 2.

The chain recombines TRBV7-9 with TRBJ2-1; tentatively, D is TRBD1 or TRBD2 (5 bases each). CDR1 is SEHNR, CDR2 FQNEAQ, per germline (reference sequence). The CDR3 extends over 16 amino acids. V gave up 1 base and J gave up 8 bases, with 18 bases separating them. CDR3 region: CASSLVGRMGDDEQFF. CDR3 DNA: TGTGCCAGCAGCTTAGTCGGCAGAATGGGGGACGATGAGCAGTTCTTC.

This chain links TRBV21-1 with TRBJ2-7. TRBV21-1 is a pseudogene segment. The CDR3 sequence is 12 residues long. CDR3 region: CAKGRPIYEQYF. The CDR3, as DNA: TGTGCCAAAGGGCGGCCGATCTACGAGCAGTACTTC.